Following are 30 T cell receptor beta chains from one sample sequenced in a study of identical twins. TCRdb independently ran MiXCR on the 5' RACE reads; one entry per CDR3 protein. Of hundreds of thousands of distinct CDR3 sequences in the sample, 5.5% to 7.5% are singletons; the top ten hold approximately 1.6%. Input material: naive T cells sorted from blood. These receptors came from a man younger than 35 in good health.

This clonotype was picked up many times. The J gene is TRBJ2-2, the V gene TRBV5-1; maybe TRBD2 (6 bases). V was pared by 2 bases and J by 0 bases, with 14 bases between. Per the germline V gene, CDR1 is SGHRS and CDR2 is YFSETQ. This CDR3 has 17 residues. The CDR3 is CASSFLRLGSNTGELFF. The CDR3, as DNA: TGCGCCAGCAGCTTCTTGAGACTAGGATCGAACACCGGGGAGCTGTTTTTT.

The sample holds many counts of this clonotype. The chain couples TRBV27 to TRBJ2-7, with a possible D match to TRBD2 (5 bases). Trimming removed 2 bases from V and 7 bases from J, with 15 bases in between. The germline V gene has CDR1 MNHEY and CDR2 SMNVEV (reference sequence). The CDR3 runs 14 residues. CDR3 protein: CASSLTGVPREQYF. The CDR3 DNA reads TGTGCCAGCAGTTTAACCGGGGTCCCGCGAGAGCAGTACTTC.

This clonotype was found many times. The V gene is TRBV29-1, the J gene TRBJ2-1; D not resolved. The CDR3 totals 13 residues. V was trimmed by 4 bases and J by 8 bases, leaving 15 bases between them. Germline CDR1 SQVTM, CDR2 ANQGSEA. The CDR3 protein is CSVGGVLLDEQFF. CDR3 in DNA: TGCAGCGTTGGTGGGGTTCTTTTGGATGAGCAGTTCTTC.

This chain joins TRBV15 and TRBJ2-5, with D maybe TRBD2 (6 bases). The germline V and J ends were trimmed by 0 bases and 0 bases, with 11 bases remaining between them. Germline V gene sequence: CDR1 LNHNV, CDR2 YYDKDF (reference sequence). The CDR3 spans 16 residues. The CDR3 protein is CATSRERGTNQETQYF. The CDR3, as DNA: TGTGCCACCAGCAGAGAACGGGGGACCAACCAAGAGACCCAGTACTTC.

The table lists this clonotype with many counts. V is TRBV29-1 and J is TRBJ2-2; unclear D gene. The CDR3 has 12 amino acids. Trimming took 7 bases from V and 6 from J, leaving 12 bases between them. Germline V gene lookup returns CDR1 SQVTM and CDR2 ANQGSEA. The CDR3 DNA sequence: TGCAGCGGCCTGGCCTTGTCCGGGGAGCTGTTTTTT. It codes for CSGLALSGELFF.

This clonotype was detected only a few times. DNA of the CDR3: TGTGCCAGCAGCCCGCCCTTAAGGGGGGAGGAGGTCTCCTACAATGAGCAGTTCTTC. Protein product: CASSPPLRGEEVSYNEQFF. The chain uses TRBV11-1 and TRBJ2-1, with D possibly called TRBD1 or TRBD2 (6 bases each). The CDR3 spans 19 residues. V lost 5 bases to trimming and J lost 0 bases, with 23 bases between them. Germline V gives CDR1 SGHAT, CDR2 FQDESV (reference sequence).

This clonotype has a count of ten or more. The chain employs TRBV15 and TRBJ2-1, with 13 bases matching TRBD2. V was clipped by 0 bases and J by 4 bases; unmatched bases: 12. This CDR3 spans 20 amino acids. From germline, CDR1 is LNHNV and CDR2 YYDKDF (reference sequence). This CDR3 is CATSRDLGLAGPKGYNEQFF. In nucleotides, the CDR3 is TGTGCCACCAGCAGAGATTTGGGACTAGCGGGGCCGAAAGGGTACAATGAGCAGTTCTTC. Full variable domain (rest looked up from reference TRBV15 and TRBJ2-1): DAMVIQNPRYQVTQFGKPVTLSCSQTLNHNVMYWYQQKSSQAPKLLFHYYDKDFNNEADTPDNFQSRRPNTSFCFLDIRSPGLGDTAMYLCATSRDLGLAGPKGYNEQFFGPGTRLTVL.

This clonotype was observed at least ten times. This CDR3 reads CSVVTRLSTDTQYF. Written as DNA, the CDR3 is TGCAGCGTTGTTACCCGACTCAGCACAGATACGCAGTATTTT. This chain uses TRBV29-1 with TRBJ2-3; D gene unclear. Deletions cut 4 bases from V and 0 bases from J, with 11 bases between. Per the germline V gene, CDR1 is SQVTM and CDR2 is ANQGSEA. This CDR3 has 14 residues.

This clonotype was seen repeatedly, ten times or more. This chain connects TRBV20-1 to TRBJ2-7, with 10 bases fitting TRBD1. J was trimmed by 2 bases and V by 0 bases; bases with no gene match: 4. CDR3 length: 15 residues. The germline V gene encodes CDR1 DFQATT and CDR2 SNEGSKA (reference sequence). CDR3 loop: CSARDGDRGAYEQYF. DNA of the CDR3: TGCAGTGCTAGAGATGGGGACAGGGGAGCCTACGAGCAGTACTTC.

This clonotype has more than one count but fewer than ten. The chain carries TRBV7-2 and TRBJ2-1, with 7 bases fitting TRBD2. V shed 8 bases and J 4 bases; nucleotides not matched to a gene: 8. The germline gives CDR1 SGHTA, CDR2 FQGNSA. This CDR3 comprises 14 residues. CDR3 residues: CASFRGLPYNEQFF. The CDR3 coding sequence is TGTGCCAGCTTCCGGGGACTACCTTACAATGAGCAGTTCTTC.

This clonotype was seen ten or more times. The genes are TRBV29-1 and TRBJ2-1; D unresolved. The CDR3 is 14 amino acids. With 7 bases removed from V and 0 bases from J, the gap between germline ends came to 13 bases. Germline V CDR1 and CDR2: SQVTM, ANQGSEA. The CDR3: CSAADWSSYNEQFF. The CDR3 nucleotides are TGCAGCGCCGCAGACTGGAGCTCCTACAATGAGCAGTTCTTC.

This clonotype was counted ten times or more. The chain joins TRBV5-1 to TRBJ2-1, with 14 bases identical to TRBD2. Per germline, CDR1 SGHRS and CDR2 YFSETQ. This CDR3 has 14 residues. V lost 6 bases, J lost 8 bases, and 4 bases stayed unmatched. The CDR3 DNA is TGCGCCAGCACCCCGGGACTAGCGGGAGATGAGCAGTTCTTC. This gives the protein CASTPGLAGDEQFF.

The chain has TRBV18 and TRBJ2-2; D gene unclear. The CDR3 has 16 residues. V lost 5 bases and J 5 bases, leaving 18 bases between the germline ends. Germline CDR1 and CDR2: KGHSH and LQKENI. CDR3 in DNA: TGTGCCAGCTCAGCGTGGCACGTCGGTCGGACCGGGGAGCTGTTTTTT. Translating gives CASSAWHVGRTGELFF.

This clonotype appeared a few times. The genes are TRBV19 and TRBJ2-3; 9 bases fit TRBD1. CDR1 is LNHDA and CDR2 is SQIVND in the germline V gene (reference sequence). V lost 7 bases to trimming and J lost 4 bases; unmatched junction nucleotides: 3. CDR3 size: 13 residues. The CDR3, as DNA: TGTGCCAGTACCTGGGACAGGGCAGATACGCAGTATTTT. Protein product: CASTWDRADTQYF.

This clonotype was seen many times. The chain joins TRBV20-1 to TRBJ1-6, with unresolved D. Germline V gene lookup returns CDR1 DFQATT and CDR2 SNEGSKA (reference sequence). This CDR3 contains 12 residues. Trimming removed 3 bases at V and 8 bases at J, with 8 bases between. CDR3 DNA sequence: TGCAGTGCTAGTCGGAGAGATTCACCCCTCCACTTT. This gives the protein CSASRRDSPLHF.

This clonotype was detected ten times or more. This sequence joins TRBV20-1 and TRBJ1-1, with 7 bases aligning to TRBD1. Looked up from germline, CDR1 is DFQATT and CDR2 is SNEGSKA (reference sequence). This CDR3 is built from 13 residues. Germline trimming cut 3 bases from V and 7 bases from J; bases unmatched to any gene: 8. CDR3 sequence reads: CSASRTGGNEAFF. CDR3 in DNA: TGCAGTGCTAGTCGGACAGGCGGGAATGAAGCTTTCTTT.

This clonotype was seen a few times. The genes are TRBV7-8 and TRBJ2-1; tentatively, D is TRBD1 (6 bases). V lost 1 base and J lost 8, with 12 bases in between. The V gene's germline CDR1 is SGHVS and CDR2 FQNEAQ. The CDR3 contains 14 residues. The CDR3 region has the DNA TGTGCCAGCAGCTTAGGGGGGCCCCGGGATGAGCAGTTCTTC. Amino acid sequence: CASSLGGPRDEQFF.

Only a few counts were recorded for this clonotype. This rearrangement joins TRBV7-2 to TRBJ2-7, with unresolved D. Germline loops: CDR1 SGHTA, CDR2 FQGNSA. V dropped 6 bases and J dropped 1 base, with 7 bases sitting between them. The CDR3 sequence is 12 residues long. CDR3 amino acids: CASRPDSYEQYF. CDR3 DNA: TGTGCCAGCAGGCCGGATTCCTACGAGCAGTACTTC.

The table lists this clonotype with many counts. V gene TRBV3-1 combines with J gene TRBJ2-5; tentatively, D is TRBD2 (6 bases). Germline CDR1 and CDR2: LGHDT and YNNKEL (reference sequence). The germline V and J ends were trimmed by 2 bases and 5 bases, with 12 bases remaining between them. The CDR3 loop spans 14 amino acids. The CDR3 nucleotides are TGTGCCAGCAGCCAAAGGGGAGGCCGGGAGACCCAGTACTTC. Translated: CASSQRGGRETQYF.

The chain carries TRBV5-1 and TRBJ2-7, with D unclear. Trimming removed 4 bases from V and 6 bases from J, with 17 bases in between. The CDR3 totals 14 residues. Germline loops: CDR1 SGHRS, CDR2 YFSETQ. This CDR3 reads CASSPPGSLCEQYV. The DNA of the CDR3 is TGCGCCAGCAGCCCACCCGGGTCGTTGTGCGAGCAGTACGTC.

This clonotype was counted at least ten times. The gene calls are TRBV6-1 and TRBJ2-3; maybe TRBD2 (5 bases). Germline lookup yields CDR1 MNHNS and CDR2 SASEGT. CDR3 length: 15 residues. Deletions cut 6 bases from V and 0 bases from J, with 13 bases between. The CDR3 is CASRPWGESTDTQYF. CDR3 coding DNA: TGTGCCAGCAGACCATGGGGAGAAAGCACAGATACGCAGTATTTT.

This clonotype was seen more than once but under ten times. J is TRBJ2-1 and V is TRBV19, with D maybe TRBD2 (5 bases). Germline-derived CDR1 and CDR2 are LNHDA and SQIVND (reference sequence). V was clipped by 4 bases and J by 16 bases, with 14 bases between them. The CDR3 length is 11 residues. The chain's CDR3 is CASSTGLREFF. The CDR3 DNA is TGTGCCAGTAGTACTGGACTGAGGGAATTCTTC.

V gene TRBV14 combines with J gene TRBJ1-1; D not certain. Trimming shortened V by 0 bases and J by 7 bases, and 9 bases separated the two germline ends. CDR3 length equals 13 residues. The germline V gene has CDR1 SGHDN and CDR2 FVKESK. The CDR3 DNA follows: TGTGCCAGCAGCCAAGATATCAGAAGTGAAGCTTTCTTT. Amino acids: CASSQDIRSEAFF.

In its sample, this clonotype was seen a few times. The chain has TRBV4-1 and TRBJ2-3; 9 nucleotides align to TRBD2. This CDR3 is built from 13 residues. Germline lookup yields CDR1 MGHRA and CDR2 YSYEKL. J gave up 4 bases and V 7 bases, and 3 bases lay outside the gene matches. The CDR3 spells CASTGTSSDTQYF. For the CDR3, the DNA is TGCGCCAGCACCGGGACTAGCTCAGATACGCAGTATTTT.

Ten or more counts support this clonotype. The chain couples TRBV6-1 to TRBJ2-3; perhaps TRBD1 as D (6 bases). This CDR3 has 14 amino acids. Germline CDR1 and CDR2: MNHNS and SASEGT. V lost 4 bases, J lost 5 bases, and 13 bases lay in between. CDR3 region: CASSAGHREDTQYF. For the CDR3, the DNA is TGTGCCAGCAGTGCGGGACACCGGGAAGATACGCAGTATTTT.

The V gene is TRBV12-3 or TRBV12-4, the J gene TRBJ2-3; the D gene is possibly TRBD1 (5 bases). This CDR3 has 13 amino acids. The V gene lost 5 bases and the J gene lost 3 bases, with 9 bases spanning the gap. The CDR3 protein is CASSRRQTDTQYF. CDR3 nucleotides: TGTGCCAGCAGTCGAAGACAGACAGATACGCAGTATTTT.

In its sample, this clonotype was seen a few times. The chain uses TRBV5-5 and TRBJ2-6; D is ambiguous. Trimming pared 0 bases from V and 4 bases from J, leaving 8 bases between. Per germline, CDR1 SGHKS and CDR2 YYEKEE (reference sequence). The CDR3 contains 15 residues. The CDR3 reads CASSLVLKGANVLTF. The CDR3 coding sequence is TGTGCCAGCAGCTTGGTCCTTAAGGGGGCCAACGTCCTGACTTTC.

This clonotype was seen at least ten times. The chain carries TRBV10-3 and TRBJ2-1, with 10 nucleotides matching TRBD2. Germline-derived CDR1 and CDR2 are ENHRY and SYGVKD. This CDR3 contains 15 residues. V was clipped by 5 bases and J by 5 bases; unmatched bases: 6. CDR3 bases: TGTGCCATCAGTAAAAGGACTAGCGGACACAATGAGCAGTTCTTC. Translated, it gives CAISKRTSGHNEQFF.

This clonotype was picked up many times. V is TRBV12-3 or TRBV12-4 and J is TRBJ1-1; D call uncertain. V was cut by 5 bases and J by 0 bases, with 10 bases left in between. This CDR3 has 14 amino acids. In DNA, the CDR3 is TGTGCCAGCAGTCCCACGCCCATGAACACTGAAGCTTTCTTT. Translating it yields CASSPTPMNTEAFF.

This clonotype was recorded a few times. The chain combines TRBV7-6 with TRBJ2-7, with TRBD1 as a possible D gene (5 bases). Germline values: CDR1 SGHVS, CDR2 FNYEAQ. Trimming pared 1 base from V and 2 bases from J, leaving 9 bases between. The CDR3 sequence is 14 residues long. The CDR3 DNA reads TGTGCCAGCAGCTTAGGACAGCTGCCCTACGAGCAGTACTTC. Translated, it gives CASSLGQLPYEQYF.